This paragraph covers one T cell receptor (beta chain) sequence. Its target is unknown. This entry belongs to a study of T-cell memory formation after mild COVID-19. Study at large: TCR clusters showed largely donor specificity. Study findings and constraints: Contracting CD4+ clones lay largely in CM and EM, with CD8+ ones residing in EMRA.

TCRdb re-called the 5' RACE reads with MiXCR, one entry per CDR3 protein. Of a few hundred thousand distinct CDR3 sequences in the sample, 25% were seen once. V dropped 4 bases and J dropped 5 bases, with 5 bases sitting between them. CDR3 length: 11 amino acids. From germline, CDR1 is GTSNPN and CDR2 SVGIG (reference sequence). Sequencing used PBMCs or a T cell subset sorted from them (not recorded which). The chain has TRBV30 and TRBJ2-2; D ambiguous. This clonotype originated in an adult woman who had mild COVID-19 (a few samples of this study predate the infection). Cell type and time point are not known. The CDR3 DNA follows: TGTGCCTGGATAAGAACCGGGGAGCTGTTTTTT. Translated, it gives CAWIRTGELFF.